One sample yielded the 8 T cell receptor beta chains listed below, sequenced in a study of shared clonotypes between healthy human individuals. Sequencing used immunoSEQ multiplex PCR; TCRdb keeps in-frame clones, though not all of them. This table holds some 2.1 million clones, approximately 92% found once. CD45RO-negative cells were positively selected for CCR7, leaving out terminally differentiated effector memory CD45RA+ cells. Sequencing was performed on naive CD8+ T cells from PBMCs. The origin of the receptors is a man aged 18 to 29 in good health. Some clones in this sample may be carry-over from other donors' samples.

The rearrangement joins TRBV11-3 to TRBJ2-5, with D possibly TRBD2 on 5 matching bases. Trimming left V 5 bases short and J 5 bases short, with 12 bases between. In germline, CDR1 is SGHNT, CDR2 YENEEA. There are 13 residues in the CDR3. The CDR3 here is CASSRGLAETQYF. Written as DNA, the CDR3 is TGTGCCAGCAGCCGAGGGTTGGCCGAGACCCAGTACTTC.

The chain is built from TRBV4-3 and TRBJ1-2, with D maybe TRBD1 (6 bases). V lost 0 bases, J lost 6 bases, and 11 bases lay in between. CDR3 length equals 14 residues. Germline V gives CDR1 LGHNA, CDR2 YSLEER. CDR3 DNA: TGCGCCAGCAGCCAAGATGGGAGGGGGGATGGCTACACCTTC. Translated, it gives CASSQDGRGDGYTF.

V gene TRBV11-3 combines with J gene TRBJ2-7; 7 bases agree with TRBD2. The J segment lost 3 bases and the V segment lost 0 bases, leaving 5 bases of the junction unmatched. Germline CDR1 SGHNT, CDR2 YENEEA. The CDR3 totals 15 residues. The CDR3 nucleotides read TGTGCCAGCAGCTTAGATGGGAGCGGGATCTACGAGCAGTACTTC. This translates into CASSLDGSGIYEQYF.

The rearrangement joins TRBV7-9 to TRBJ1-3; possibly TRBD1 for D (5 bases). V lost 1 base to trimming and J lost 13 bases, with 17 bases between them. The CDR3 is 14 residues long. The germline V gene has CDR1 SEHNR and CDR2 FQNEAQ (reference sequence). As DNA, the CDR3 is TGTGCCAGCAGCTTAGTAGGGGTCCCGGAGACAATATATTTT. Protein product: CASSLVGVPETIYF.

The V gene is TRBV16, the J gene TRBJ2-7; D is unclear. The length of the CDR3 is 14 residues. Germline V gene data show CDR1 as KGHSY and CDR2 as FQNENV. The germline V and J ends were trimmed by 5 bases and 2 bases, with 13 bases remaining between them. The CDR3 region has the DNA TGTGCCAGCAGCTTAGTTCACAGCGCCTACGAGCAGTACTTC. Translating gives CASSLVHSAYEQYF.

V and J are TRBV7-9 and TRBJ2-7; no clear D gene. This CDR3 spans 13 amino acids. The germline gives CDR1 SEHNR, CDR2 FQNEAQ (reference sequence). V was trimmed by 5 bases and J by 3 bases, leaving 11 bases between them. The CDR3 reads CASSAPRNYEQYF. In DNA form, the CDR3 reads TGTGCCAGCAGCGCCCCTAGGAACTACGAGCAGTACTTC.

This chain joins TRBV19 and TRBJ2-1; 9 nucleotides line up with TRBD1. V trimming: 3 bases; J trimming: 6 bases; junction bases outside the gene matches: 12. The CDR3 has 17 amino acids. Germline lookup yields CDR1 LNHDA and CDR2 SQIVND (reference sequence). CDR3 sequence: CASSMETGGLGGNEQFF. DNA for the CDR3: TGTGCCAGTAGTATGGAGACAGGGGGTCTCGGCGGCAATGAGCAGTTCTTC.

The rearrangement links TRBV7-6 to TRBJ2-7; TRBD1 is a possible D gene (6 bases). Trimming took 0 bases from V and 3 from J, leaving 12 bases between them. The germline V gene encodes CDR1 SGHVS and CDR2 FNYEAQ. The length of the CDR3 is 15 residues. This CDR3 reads CASSLALPGDYEQYF. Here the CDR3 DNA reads TGTGCCAGCAGCTTAGCGCTCCCAGGGGACTACGAGCAGTACTTC. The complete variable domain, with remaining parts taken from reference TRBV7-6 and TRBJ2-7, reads GAGVSQSPRYKVTKRGQDVALRCDPISGHVSLYWYRQALGQGPEFLTYFNYEAQQDKSGLPNDRFSAERPEGSISTLTIQRTEQRDSAMYRCASSLALPGDYEQYFGPGTRLTVT.